Below are 23 T cell receptor beta chains sequenced from a single sample in a study of post-analysis software for immune sequencing data. Study results and caveats: Roughly five TRBV segments were significantly more frequent in patients than in controls. TRBV5-6, TRBV5-1 and TRBV20-1 were among these segments.

The TCR beta cDNA libraries carried unique molecular identifiers. One entry per CDR3 protein, called by TCRdb with MiXCR from the PCR reads. Of 400,000 to 500,000 distinct CDR3 sequences listed, roughly 40% were seen once; the top ten hold approximately 7.6%. The antigens these receptors bind are not known. Material: blood. The source is a girl aged 2-15 years with multiple sclerosis.

This chain uses TRBV5-1 with TRBJ2-3; 9 bases are a match to TRBD1. V lost 3 bases to trimming and J lost 5 bases; unmatched junction nucleotides: 7. The CDR3 loop spans 15 amino acids. Germline V gene sequence: CDR1 SGHRS, CDR2 YFSETQ. CDR3 in DNA: TGCGCCAGCAGCTGGGGACAGGGAGTAGAAGATACGCAGTATTTT. This sequence encodes CASSWGQGVEDTQYF.

This clonotype came up a few times. The chain recombines TRBV28 with TRBJ2-7, with D possibly called TRBD1 or TRBD2 (6 bases each). CDR3 length: 15 residues. V dropped 4 bases and J dropped 4 bases, with 17 bases sitting between them. The germline gives CDR1 MDHEN, CDR2 SYDVKM. The CDR3 region has the DNA TGTGCCAGCAGTTCCCCCCTCGGGGGCCGGTACGAGCAGTACTTC. Amino acids: CASSSPLGGRYEQYF.

The V gene is TRBV7-9, the J gene TRBJ2-5; D may correspond to TRBD1 or TRBD2 (6 bases each). This CDR3 has 15 residues. Trimming removed 3 bases at V and 5 bases at J, with 16 bases between. Germline V lookup: CDR1 SEHNR, CDR2 FQNEAQ (reference sequence). CDR3 amino acids: CASSFRIRGRETQYF. CDR3 in DNA: TGTGCCAGCAGCTTCCGAATCCGGGGGCGCGAGACCCAGTACTTC.

The chain links TRBV20-1 to TRBJ1-2, with D maybe TRBD1 (5 bases). Germline CDR1 DFQATT, CDR2 SNEGSKA (reference sequence). The CDR3 length is 12 residues. Trimming removed 2 bases at V and 2 bases at J, with 6 bases between. The CDR3 here is CSARWGNYGYTF. Here the CDR3 DNA reads TGCAGTGCTAGATGGGGGAACTATGGCTACACCTTC.

This clonotype was picked up a small number of times. This chain uses TRBV29-1 with TRBJ2-1; D may be TRBD2 (5 bases). Trimming removed 2 bases from V and 2 bases from J, with 19 bases in between. Germline V gene lookup returns CDR1 SQVTM and CDR2 ANQGSEA. The CDR3 is 17 amino acids. CDR3 protein: CSVELYRADGAYNEQFF. Written as DNA, the CDR3 is TGCAGCGTTGAACTGTATAGGGCCGACGGGGCCTACAATGAGCAGTTCTTC.

V is TRBV2 and J is TRBJ2-1; 11 bases fit TRBD2. CDR1 is SNHLY and CDR2 is FYNNEI in the germline V gene. Trimming removed 6 bases from V and 8 bases from J; junction bases left unmatched: 15. The length of the CDR3 is 17 residues. CDR3 sequence (DNA): TGTGCCAGCAGCGACCCGACTAGCGGGATGGACCCTGATGAGCAGTTCTTC. Its protein is CASSDPTSGMDPDEQFF.

The sample holds a few counts of this clonotype. The chain employs TRBV12-3 or TRBV12-4 and TRBJ1-1; no reliable D call. CDR3 length equals 15 residues. With 7 bases removed from V and 4 bases from J, the gap between germline ends came to 19 bases. The CDR3 sequence is CASKSVGEIGTEAFF. The CDR3 DNA reads as TGTGCCAGCAAAAGTGTTGGGGAGATCGGCACTGAAGCTTTCTTT.

The rearrangement links TRBV12-3 or TRBV12-4 to TRBJ2-7; possibly TRBD2 for D (6 bases). This CDR3 is built from 17 residues. Trimming removed 5 bases from V and 7 bases from J, with 27 bases in between. The CDR3 coding sequence is TGTGCCAGCAGTCCCAAGATCCTAGCGCTCTTGTCGGGGGAGCAGTACTTC. This encodes CASSPKILALLSGEQYF.

The chain's CDR3 is CSVEDAAVYMNTEAFF. CDR3 coding DNA: TGCAGCGTTGAAGATGCTGCAGTTTACATGAACACTGAAGCTTTCTTT. The rearrangement joins TRBV29-1 to TRBJ1-1; unclear D gene. The germline V gene encodes CDR1 SQVTM and CDR2 ANQGSEA. The CDR3 spans 16 residues. Trimming removed 0 bases from V and 0 bases from J, with 14 bases in between.

A few counts support this clonotype. The J gene is TRBJ2-7, the V gene TRBV20-1; 8 nucleotides line up with TRBD1. Germline V gives CDR1 DFQATT, CDR2 SNEGSKA (reference sequence). The length of the CDR3 is 16 residues. Trimming removed 2 bases from V and 4 bases from J; junction bases left unmatched: 13. The CDR3 coding sequence is TGCAGTGCTAGACCTAAGCTCAGGACAGGGCGGTACGAGCAGTACTTC. Residues: CSARPKLRTGRYEQYF.

The chain carries TRBV6-5 and TRBJ2-1, with 8 positions matching TRBD1. From germline, CDR1 is MNHEY and CDR2 SVGAGI. With V trimmed by 6 bases and J by 12 bases, 1 base remained unmatched. This CDR3 is 10 amino acids long. DNA of the CDR3: TGTGCCAGCAGGGGGACAGGGCAGTTCTTC. Translation: CASRGTGQFF.

The chain employs TRBV19 and TRBJ1-4; D unclear. CDR1 LNHDA and CDR2 SQIVND come from the germline V gene (reference sequence). V lost 3 bases and J lost 0, with 5 bases in between. The CDR3 runs to 14 residues. CDR3 residues: CASSMDSTNEKLFF. CDR3 bases: TGTGCCAGTAGTATGGATTCAACTAATGAAAAACTGTTTTTT.

This clonotype was recorded a few times. This chain connects TRBV25-1 to TRBJ2-5; no clear D gene. The CDR3 runs to 13 residues. Germline V lookup: CDR1 MGHDK, CDR2 SYGVNS. V dropped 2 bases and J dropped 5 bases, with 9 bases sitting between them. In DNA form, the CDR3 reads TGTGCCAGCAGTGAAATACCCTCGGAGACCCAGTACTTC. Amino acids: CASSEIPSETQYF. The complete variable domain, with remaining parts taken from reference TRBV25-1 and TRBJ2-5, reads EADIYQTPRYLVIGTGKKITLECSQTMGHDKMYWYQQDPGMELHLIHYSYGVNSTEKGDLSSESTVSRIRTEHFPLTLESARPSHTSQYLCASSEIPSETQYFGPGTRLLVL.

This clonotype was found many times. The rearrangement joins TRBV7-2 to TRBJ1-1; 7 bases are shared with TRBD1. Trimming cost V 2 bases and J 0 bases; bases outside gene matches: 3. CDR1 and CDR2 (germline): SGHTA, FQGNSA. The CDR3 spans 15 residues. The CDR3 protein is CASSLWDSMNTEAFF. The DNA of the CDR3 is TGTGCCAGCAGCTTATGGGACAGCATGAACACTGAAGCTTTCTTT.

This clonotype has at least ten counts. V and J are TRBV29-1 and TRBJ2-1, with D possibly TRBD2 on 6 matching bases. This CDR3 region has 16 residues. Germline CDR1 is SQVTM and CDR2 is ANQGSEA. Trimming removed 3 bases at V and 0 bases at J, with 15 bases between. CDR3 amino acids: CSVDGPSVSSYNEQFF. CDR3 sequence (DNA): TGCAGCGTTGATGGTCCTAGCGTCAGCTCCTACAATGAGCAGTTCTTC.

The rearrangement links TRBV3-1 to TRBJ2-1; 7 bases align to TRBD1. Trimming cost V 7 bases and J 7 bases; bases outside gene matches: 7. The CDR3 runs 13 residues. CDR1 is LGHDT and CDR2 is YNNKEL in the germline V gene (reference sequence). Here the CDR3 DNA reads TGTGCCAGCAAGTTACAGGGGACGAATGAGCAGTTCTTC. Protein: CASKLQGTNEQFF.

The chain employs TRBV13 and TRBJ2-7; D is possibly TRBD1 or TRBD2 (6 bases each). The CDR3 is made up of 13 amino acids. Germline V lookup: CDR1 PRHDT, CDR2 FYEKMQ (reference sequence). The ends were cut back, 5 bases at V and 7 bases at J, with 15 bases in the middle. The CDR3 loop reads CASSLPGAREQYF. CDR3 sequence (DNA): TGTGCCAGCAGCCTACCGGGGGCACGAGAGCAGTACTTC.

The table lists this clonotype with many counts. The rearrangement uses TRBV20-1 and TRBJ2-1; 13 nucleotides line up with TRBD2. The CDR3 runs 13 residues. Germline-derived CDR1 and CDR2 are DFQATT and SNEGSKA (reference sequence). The V gene end was trimmed by 8 bases and the J gene end by 6 bases; junction bases not matched to a gene: 4. The DNA for the CDR3 is TGCAGTTCTACTAGCGGGGGGGCCAATGAGCAGTTCTTC. Amino acids: CSSTSGGANEQFF.

This clonotype has only a few counts. The chain couples TRBV29-1 to TRBJ2-1; the match to TRBD2 covers 9 bases. CDR3 length equals 15 residues. The V and J ends lost 7 bases and 5 bases, in that order; junction bases with no gene match: 12. Germline V CDR1 and CDR2: SQVTM, ANQGSEA. The DNA for the CDR3 is TGCAGCGGCGACCTTAGCGGGAGCCGCGACAATGAGCAGTTCTTC. Amino acids: CSGDLSGSRDNEQFF.

For this clonotype: Its ends do not fully match the called genes, so a read error is possible. V usage is TRBV27 and J usage is TRBJ2-3, with a tentative D call TRBD2 (6 bases). Germline CDR1 MNHEY, CDR2 SMNVEV (reference sequence). This CDR3 region has 16 residues. The CDR3 DNA sequence: TGTGCCGGCAGTTTAGTCGTAGCGGCTAGCACAGATACGCAGTATTTT. This codes for CAGSLVVAASTDTQYF.

This clonotype appeared once. The CDR3 is CASSLGQSSSTDTQYF. The CDR3, as DNA: TGTGCCAGCAGCTTAGGACAGTCTTCTAGCACAGATACGCAGTATTTT. The chain links TRBV7-9 to TRBJ2-3, with a tentative D call TRBD1 (5 bases). Trimming took 1 base from V and 0 from J, leaving 11 bases between them. This CDR3 is 16 amino acids long. Germline assignment: CDR1 SEHNR and CDR2 FQNEAQ (reference sequence).

The chain employs TRBV4-1 and TRBJ2-3; D remains ambiguous. The CDR3 runs 12 residues. The V and J ends lost 4 bases and 6 bases respectively, with 8 bases between them. CDR1 MGHRA and CDR2 YSYEKL come from the germline V gene. The CDR3 protein is CASSLPFDTQYF. CDR3 nucleotides: TGCGCCAGCAGCCTCCCCTTCGATACGCAGTATTTT.

The chain uses TRBV12-3 or TRBV12-4 and TRBJ1-6; TRBD1 might be the D (5 bases). The CDR3 consists of 15 residues. Trimming removed 1 base at V and 10 bases at J, with 14 bases between. The CDR3 loop reads CASSLVTGLRSPLHF. In DNA, the CDR3 is TGTGCCAGCAGTTTAGTTACAGGTTTAAGATCACCCCTCCACTTT.